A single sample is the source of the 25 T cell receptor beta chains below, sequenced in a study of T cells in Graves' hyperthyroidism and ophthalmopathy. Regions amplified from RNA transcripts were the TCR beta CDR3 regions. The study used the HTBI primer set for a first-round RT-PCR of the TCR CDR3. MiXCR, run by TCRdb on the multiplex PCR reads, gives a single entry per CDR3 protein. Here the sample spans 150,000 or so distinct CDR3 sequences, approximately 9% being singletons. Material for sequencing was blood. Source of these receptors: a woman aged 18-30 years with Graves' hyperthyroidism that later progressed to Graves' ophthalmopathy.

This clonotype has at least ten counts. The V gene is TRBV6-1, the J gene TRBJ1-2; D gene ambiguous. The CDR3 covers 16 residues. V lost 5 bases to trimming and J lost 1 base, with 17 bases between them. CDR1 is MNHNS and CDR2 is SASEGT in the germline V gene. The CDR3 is CASSSRTEPYNYGYTF. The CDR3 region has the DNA TGTGCCAGCAGTTCCCGGACCGAACCCTATAACTATGGCTACACCTTC.

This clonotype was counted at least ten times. The CDR3 sequence: CASSSDRAVWGYTF. The CDR3 DNA reads TGTGCCAGCAGCTCGGACAGGGCGGTATGGGGCTACACCTTC. The V call is TRBV12-3 or TRBV12-4, the J call TRBJ1-2; 8 nucleotides line up with TRBD1. This CDR3 region has 14 residues. Trimming cost V 6 bases and J 8 bases; bases outside gene matches: 11.

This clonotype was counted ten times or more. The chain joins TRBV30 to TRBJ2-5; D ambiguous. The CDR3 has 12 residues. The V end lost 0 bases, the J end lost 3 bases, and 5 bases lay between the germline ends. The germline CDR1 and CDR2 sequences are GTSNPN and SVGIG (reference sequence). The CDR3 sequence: CAWSVTEETQYF. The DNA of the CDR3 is TGTGCCTGGAGTGTAACCGAAGAGACCCAGTACTTC.

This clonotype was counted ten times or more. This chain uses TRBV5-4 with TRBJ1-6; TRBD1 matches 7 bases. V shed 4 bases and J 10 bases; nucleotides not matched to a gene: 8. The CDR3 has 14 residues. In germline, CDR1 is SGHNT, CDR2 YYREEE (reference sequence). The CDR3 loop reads CASSRDTGVSPLHF. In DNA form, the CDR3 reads TGTGCCAGCAGCAGGGATACAGGGGTATCACCCCTCCACTTT. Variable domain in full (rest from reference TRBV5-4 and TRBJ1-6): ETGVTQSPTHLIKTRGQQVTLRCSSQSGHNTVSWYQQALGQGPQFIFQYYREEENGRGNFPPRFSGLQFPNYSSELNVNALELDDSALYLCASSRDTGVSPLHFGNGTRLTVT.

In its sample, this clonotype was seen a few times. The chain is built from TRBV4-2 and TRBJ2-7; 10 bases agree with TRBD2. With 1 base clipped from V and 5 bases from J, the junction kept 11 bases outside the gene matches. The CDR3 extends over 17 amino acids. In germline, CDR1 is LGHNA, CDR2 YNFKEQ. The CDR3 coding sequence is TGTGCCAGCAGCCAAGGTCCCCCTAGCGGGAGTATTAACGAGCAGTACTTC. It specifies CASSQGPPSGSINEQYF.

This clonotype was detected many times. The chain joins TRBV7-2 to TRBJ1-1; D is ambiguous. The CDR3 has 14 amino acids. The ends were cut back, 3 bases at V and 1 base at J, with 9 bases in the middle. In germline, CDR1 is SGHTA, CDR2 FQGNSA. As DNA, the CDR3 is TGTGCCAGCAGCTTCGGGTACTCGAACACTGAAGCTTTCTTT. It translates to CASSFGYSNTEAFF.

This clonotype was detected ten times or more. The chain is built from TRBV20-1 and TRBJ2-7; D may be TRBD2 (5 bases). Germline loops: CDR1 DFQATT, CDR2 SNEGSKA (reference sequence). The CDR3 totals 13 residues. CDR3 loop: CSFRGLGVYEQYF. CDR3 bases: TGCAGCTTTCGGGGTCTTGGGGTCTACGAGCAGTACTTC.

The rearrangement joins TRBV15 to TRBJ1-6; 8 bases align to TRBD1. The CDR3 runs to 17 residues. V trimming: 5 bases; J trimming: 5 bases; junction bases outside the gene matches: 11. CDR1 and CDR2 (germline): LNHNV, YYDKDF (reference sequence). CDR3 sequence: CATSSQAQDRDNSPLHF. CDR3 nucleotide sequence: TGTGCCACCAGCTCGCAAGCTCAGGACAGGGATAATTCACCCCTCCACTTT.

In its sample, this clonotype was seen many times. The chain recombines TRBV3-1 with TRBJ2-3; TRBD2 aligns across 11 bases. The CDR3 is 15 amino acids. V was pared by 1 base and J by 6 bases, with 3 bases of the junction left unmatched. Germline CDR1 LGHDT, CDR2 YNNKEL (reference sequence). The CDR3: CASSQATSGSDTQYF. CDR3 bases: TGTGCCAGCAGCCAAGCTACTAGCGGGAGTGATACGCAGTATTTT.

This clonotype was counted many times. The CDR3 loop is CASSQDQGRVEQFF. CDR3 nucleotide sequence: TGCGCCAGCAGCCAAGACCAGGGGCGGGTTGAGCAGTTCTTC. J is TRBJ2-1 and V is TRBV4-1; perhaps TRBD1 as D (6 bases). This CDR3 is built from 14 residues. V shed 0 bases and J shed 9 bases, with 12 bases lying between them. CDR1 is MGHRA, CDR2 YSYEKL, per germline.

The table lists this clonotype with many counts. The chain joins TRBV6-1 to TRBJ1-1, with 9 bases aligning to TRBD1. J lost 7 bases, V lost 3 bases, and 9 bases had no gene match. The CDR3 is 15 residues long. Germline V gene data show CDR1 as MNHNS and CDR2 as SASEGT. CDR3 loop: CASSDTRTGAIEAFF. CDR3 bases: TGTGCCAGCAGTGACACTCGGACAGGGGCAATTGAAGCTTTCTTT.

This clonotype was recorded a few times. DNA for the CDR3: TGTGCCAGCAGCGTCGGGACCCTAGGGACAGATACGCAGTATTTT. Translation: CASSVGTLGTDTQYF. The chain couples TRBV9 to TRBJ2-3; D tentatively fits TRBD1 or TRBD2 (5 bases each). This CDR3 is 15 amino acids long. Germline V lookup: CDR1 SGDLS, CDR2 YYNGEE. Trimming took off 2 bases at V and 3 bases at J, with 13 bases between the two ends.

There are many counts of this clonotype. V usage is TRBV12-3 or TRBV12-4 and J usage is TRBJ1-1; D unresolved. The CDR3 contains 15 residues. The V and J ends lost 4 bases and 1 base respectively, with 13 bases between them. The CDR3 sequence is CASSSPPAGNTEAFF. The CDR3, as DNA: TGTGCCAGCAGTTCCCCCCCGGCGGGGAACACTGAAGCTTTCTTT.

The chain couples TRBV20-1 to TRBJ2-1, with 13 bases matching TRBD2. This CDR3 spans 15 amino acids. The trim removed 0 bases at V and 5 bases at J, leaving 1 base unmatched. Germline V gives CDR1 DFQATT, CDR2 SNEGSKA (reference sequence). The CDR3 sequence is CSARDGLAGDNEQFF. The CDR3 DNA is TGCAGTGCTAGAGATGGACTAGCGGGAGACAATGAGCAGTTCTTC.

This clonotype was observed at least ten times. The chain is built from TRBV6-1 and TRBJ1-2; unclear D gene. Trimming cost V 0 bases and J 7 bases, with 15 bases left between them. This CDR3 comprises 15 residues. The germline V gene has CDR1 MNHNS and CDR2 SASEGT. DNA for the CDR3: TGTGCCAGCAGTGAAGCGGAAGCAGCAGGTGGTGGCTACACCTTC. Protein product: CASSEAEAAGGGYTF.

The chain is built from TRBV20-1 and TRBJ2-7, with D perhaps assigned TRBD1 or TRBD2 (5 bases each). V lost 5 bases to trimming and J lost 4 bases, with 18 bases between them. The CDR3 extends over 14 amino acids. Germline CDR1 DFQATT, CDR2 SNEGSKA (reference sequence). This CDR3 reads CSAFLVGRGYEQYF. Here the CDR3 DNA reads TGCAGTGCTTTTTTGGTGGGACGAGGGTACGAGCAGTACTTC.

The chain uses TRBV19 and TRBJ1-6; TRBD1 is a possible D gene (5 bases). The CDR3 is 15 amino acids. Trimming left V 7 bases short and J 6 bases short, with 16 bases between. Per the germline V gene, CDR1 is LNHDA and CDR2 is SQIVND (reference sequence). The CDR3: CASTTWGGSNSPLHF. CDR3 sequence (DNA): TGTGCCAGTACAACTTGGGGGGGGAGTAATTCACCCCTCCACTTT.

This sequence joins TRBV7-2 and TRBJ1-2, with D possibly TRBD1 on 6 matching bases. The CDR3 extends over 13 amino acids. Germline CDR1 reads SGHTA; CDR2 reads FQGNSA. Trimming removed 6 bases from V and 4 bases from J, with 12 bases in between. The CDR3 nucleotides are TGTGCCAGCAGTTTTGGACAGAGCTATGGCTACACCTTC. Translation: CASSFGQSYGYTF.

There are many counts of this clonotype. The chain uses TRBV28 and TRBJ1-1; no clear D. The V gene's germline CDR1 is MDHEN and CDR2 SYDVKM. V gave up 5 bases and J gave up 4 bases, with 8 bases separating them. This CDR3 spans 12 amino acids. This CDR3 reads CASSPTSTEAFF. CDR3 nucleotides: TGTGCCAGCAGTCCAACTTCCACTGAAGCTTTCTTT.

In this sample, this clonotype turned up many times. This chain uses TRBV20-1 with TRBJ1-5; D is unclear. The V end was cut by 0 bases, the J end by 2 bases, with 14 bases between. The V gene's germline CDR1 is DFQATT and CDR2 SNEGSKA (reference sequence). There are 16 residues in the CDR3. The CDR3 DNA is TGCAGTGCTAGAGATCTGGGAGGTTCGGGCAATCAGCCCCAGCATTTT. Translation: CSARDLGGSGNQPQHF.

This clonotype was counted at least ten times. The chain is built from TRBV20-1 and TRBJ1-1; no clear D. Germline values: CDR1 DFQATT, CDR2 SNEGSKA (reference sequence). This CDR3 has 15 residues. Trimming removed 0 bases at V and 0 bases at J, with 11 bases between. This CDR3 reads CSARDSRYMNTEAFF. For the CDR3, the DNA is TGCAGTGCTAGAGATTCACGTTACATGAACACTGAAGCTTTCTTT.

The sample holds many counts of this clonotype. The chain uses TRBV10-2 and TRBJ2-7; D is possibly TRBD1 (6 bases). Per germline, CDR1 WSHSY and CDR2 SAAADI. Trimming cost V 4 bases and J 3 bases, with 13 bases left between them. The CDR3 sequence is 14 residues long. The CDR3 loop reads CASSAQGTLYEQYF. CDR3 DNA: TGCGCCAGCAGTGCCCAGGGGACCCTCTACGAGCAGTACTTC.

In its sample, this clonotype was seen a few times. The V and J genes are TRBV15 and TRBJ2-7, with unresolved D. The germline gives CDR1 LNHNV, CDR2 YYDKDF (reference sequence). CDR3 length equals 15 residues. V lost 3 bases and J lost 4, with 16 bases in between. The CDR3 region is CATSRENPPRYEQYF. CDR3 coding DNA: TGTGCCACCAGCAGGGAAAACCCCCCGCGGTACGAGCAGTACTTC.

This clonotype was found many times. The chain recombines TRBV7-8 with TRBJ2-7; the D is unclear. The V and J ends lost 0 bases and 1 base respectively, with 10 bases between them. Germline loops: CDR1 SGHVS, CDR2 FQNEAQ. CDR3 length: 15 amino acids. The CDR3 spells CASSLAVGQSYEQYF. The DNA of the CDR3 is TGTGCCAGCAGCTTAGCGGTGGGCCAGTCCTACGAGCAGTACTTC.

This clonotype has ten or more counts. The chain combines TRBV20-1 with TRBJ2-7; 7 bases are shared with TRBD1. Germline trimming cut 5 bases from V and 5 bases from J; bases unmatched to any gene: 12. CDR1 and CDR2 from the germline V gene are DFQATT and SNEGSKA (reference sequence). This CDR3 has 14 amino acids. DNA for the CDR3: TGCAGTGCTCGAAGTAACAGGGGTGGGGACGAGCAGTACTTC. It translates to CSARSNRGGDEQYF.